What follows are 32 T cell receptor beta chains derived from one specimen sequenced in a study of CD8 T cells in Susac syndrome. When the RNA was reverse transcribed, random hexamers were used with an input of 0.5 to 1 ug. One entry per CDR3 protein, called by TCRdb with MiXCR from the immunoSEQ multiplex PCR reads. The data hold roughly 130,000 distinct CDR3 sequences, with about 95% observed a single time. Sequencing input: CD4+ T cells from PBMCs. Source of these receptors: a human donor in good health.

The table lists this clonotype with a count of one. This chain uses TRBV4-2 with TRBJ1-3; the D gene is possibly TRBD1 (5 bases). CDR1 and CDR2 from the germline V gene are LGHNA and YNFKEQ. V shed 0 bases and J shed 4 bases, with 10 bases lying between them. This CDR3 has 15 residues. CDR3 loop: CASSQDRGSGNTIYF. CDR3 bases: TGTGCCAGCAGCCAAGATCGGGGCTCAGGAAACACCATATATTTT.

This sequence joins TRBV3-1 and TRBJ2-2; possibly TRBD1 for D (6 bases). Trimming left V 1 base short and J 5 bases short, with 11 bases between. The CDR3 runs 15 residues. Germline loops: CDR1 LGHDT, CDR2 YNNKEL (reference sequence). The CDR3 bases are TGTGCCAGCAGCCAAGGGCAGGGGATTACCGGGGAGCTGTTTTTT. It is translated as CASSQGQGITGELFF. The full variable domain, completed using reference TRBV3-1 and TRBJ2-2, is DTAVSQTPKYLVTQMGNDKSIKCEQNLGHDTMYWYKQDSKKFLKIMFSYNNKELIINETVPNRFSPKSPDKAHLNLHINSLELGDSAVYFCASSQGQGITGELFFGEGSRLTVL.

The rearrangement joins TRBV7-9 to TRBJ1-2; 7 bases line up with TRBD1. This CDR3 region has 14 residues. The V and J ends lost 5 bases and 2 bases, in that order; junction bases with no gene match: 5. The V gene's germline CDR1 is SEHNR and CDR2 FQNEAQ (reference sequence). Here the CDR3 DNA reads TGTGCCAGCAGCCAAGGGGGCGCGAACTATGGCTACACCTTC. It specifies CASSQGGANYGYTF.

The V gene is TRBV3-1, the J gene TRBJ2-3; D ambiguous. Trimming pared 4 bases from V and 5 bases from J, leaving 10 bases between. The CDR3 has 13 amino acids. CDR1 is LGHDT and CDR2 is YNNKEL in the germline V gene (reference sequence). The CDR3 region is CASSPTARDTQYF. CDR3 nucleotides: TGTGCCAGCAGCCCCACAGCGAGAGATACGCAGTATTTT.

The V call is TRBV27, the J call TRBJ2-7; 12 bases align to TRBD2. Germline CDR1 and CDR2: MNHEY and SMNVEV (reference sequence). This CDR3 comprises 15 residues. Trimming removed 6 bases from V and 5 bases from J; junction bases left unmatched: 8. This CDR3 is CASSPWTSGMNEQYF. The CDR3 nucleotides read TGTGCCAGCAGCCCCTGGACTAGCGGGATGAACGAGCAGTACTTC.

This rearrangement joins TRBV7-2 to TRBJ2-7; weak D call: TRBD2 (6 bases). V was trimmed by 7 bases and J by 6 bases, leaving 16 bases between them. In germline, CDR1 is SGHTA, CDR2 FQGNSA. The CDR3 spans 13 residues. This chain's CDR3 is CASTPGVGTEQYF. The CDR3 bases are TGTGCCAGCACCCCGGGGGTAGGGACCGAGCAGTACTTC.

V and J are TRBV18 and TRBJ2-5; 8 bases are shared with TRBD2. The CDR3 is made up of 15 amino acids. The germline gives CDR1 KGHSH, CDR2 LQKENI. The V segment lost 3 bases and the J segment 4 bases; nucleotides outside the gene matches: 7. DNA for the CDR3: TGTGCCAGCTCACCCATAGGTAGCGGGACAGAGACCCAGTACTTC. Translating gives CASSPIGSGTETQYF.

In DNA, the CDR3 is TGTGCCAGCAGCACCGGGAGGAACTATGGCTACACCTTC. Translated: CASSTGRNYGYTF. The chain couples TRBV7-2 to TRBJ1-2; D unresolved. The CDR3 loop spans 13 amino acids. Germline V gene data show CDR1 as SGHTA and CDR2 as FQGNSA. V was trimmed by 5 bases and J by 2 bases, leaving 9 bases between them.

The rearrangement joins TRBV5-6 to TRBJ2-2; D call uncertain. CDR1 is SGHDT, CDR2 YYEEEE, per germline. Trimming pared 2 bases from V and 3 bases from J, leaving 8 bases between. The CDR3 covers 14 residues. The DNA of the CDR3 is TGTGCCAGCAGCTTTGAAAGGGACACCGGGGAGCTGTTTTTT. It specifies CASSFERDTGELFF.

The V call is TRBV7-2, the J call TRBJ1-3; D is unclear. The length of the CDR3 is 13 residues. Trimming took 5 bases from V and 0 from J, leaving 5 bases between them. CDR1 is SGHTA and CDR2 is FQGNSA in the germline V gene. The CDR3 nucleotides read TGTGCCAGCAGCGCCAACTCTGGAAACACCATATATTTT. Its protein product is CASSANSGNTIYF.

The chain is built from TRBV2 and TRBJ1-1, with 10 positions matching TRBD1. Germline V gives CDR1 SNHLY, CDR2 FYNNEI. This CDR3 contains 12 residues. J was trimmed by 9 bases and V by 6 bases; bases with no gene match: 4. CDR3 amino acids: CASRLTGGQAFF. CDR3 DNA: TGTGCCAGCAGGTTGACAGGGGGCCAAGCTTTCTTT.

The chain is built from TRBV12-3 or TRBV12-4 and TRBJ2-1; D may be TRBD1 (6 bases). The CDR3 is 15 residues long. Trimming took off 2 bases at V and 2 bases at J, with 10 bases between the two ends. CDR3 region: CASSLSQGTYNEQFF. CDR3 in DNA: TGTGCCAGCAGTTTAAGTCAGGGGACCTACAATGAGCAGTTCTTC.

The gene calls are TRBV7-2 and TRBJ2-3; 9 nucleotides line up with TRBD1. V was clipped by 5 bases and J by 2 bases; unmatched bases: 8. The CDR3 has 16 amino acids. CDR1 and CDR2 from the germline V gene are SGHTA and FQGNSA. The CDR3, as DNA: TGTGCCAGCAGCGCCGGGACAGGGATAATCACAGATACGCAGTATTTT. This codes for CASSAGTGIITDTQYF.

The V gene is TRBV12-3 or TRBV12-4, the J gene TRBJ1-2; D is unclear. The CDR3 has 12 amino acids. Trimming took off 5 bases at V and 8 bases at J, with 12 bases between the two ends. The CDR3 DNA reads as TGTGCCAGCAGTCGGCCGGTGGGCGGCTACACCTTC. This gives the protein CASSRPVGGYTF.

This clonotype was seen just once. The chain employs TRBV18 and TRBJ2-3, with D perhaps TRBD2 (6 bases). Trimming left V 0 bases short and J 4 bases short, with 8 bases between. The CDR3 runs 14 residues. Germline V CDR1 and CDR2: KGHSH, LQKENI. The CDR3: CASSPPTSPDTQYF. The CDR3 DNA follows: TGTGCCAGCTCACCACCAACTAGCCCAGATACGCAGTATTTT. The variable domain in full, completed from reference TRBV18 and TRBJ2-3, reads NAGVMQNPRHLVRRRGQEARLRCSPMKGHSHVYWYRQLPEEGLKFMVYLQKENIIDESGMPKERFSAEFPKEGPSILRIQQVVRGDSAAYFCASSPPTSPDTQYFGPGTRLTVL.

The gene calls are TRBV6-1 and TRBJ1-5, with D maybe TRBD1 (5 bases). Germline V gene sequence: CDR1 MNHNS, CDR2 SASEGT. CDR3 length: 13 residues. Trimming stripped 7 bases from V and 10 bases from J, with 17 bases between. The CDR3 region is CASTKQVRGPQHF. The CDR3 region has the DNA TGTGCCAGCACTAAACAGGTCCGGGGCCCCCAGCATTTT.

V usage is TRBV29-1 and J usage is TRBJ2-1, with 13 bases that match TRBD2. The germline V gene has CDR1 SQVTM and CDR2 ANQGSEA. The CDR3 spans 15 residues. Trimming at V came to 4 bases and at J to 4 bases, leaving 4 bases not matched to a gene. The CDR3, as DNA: TGCAGCGTTGGTCTACTAGCGGGAGGGTACAATGAGCAGTTCTTC. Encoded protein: CSVGLLAGGYNEQFF.

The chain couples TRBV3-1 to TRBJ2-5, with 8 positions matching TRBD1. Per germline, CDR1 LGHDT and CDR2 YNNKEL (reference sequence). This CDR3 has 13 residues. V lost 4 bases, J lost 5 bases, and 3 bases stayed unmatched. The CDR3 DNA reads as TGTGCCAGCAGCCGGACAGGGACGGAGACCCAGTACTTC. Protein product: CASSRTGTETQYF.

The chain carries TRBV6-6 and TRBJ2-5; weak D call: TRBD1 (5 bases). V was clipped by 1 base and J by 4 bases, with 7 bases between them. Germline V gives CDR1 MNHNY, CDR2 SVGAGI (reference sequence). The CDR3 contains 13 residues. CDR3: CASSYWQGETQYF. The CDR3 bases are TGTGCCAGCAGTTACTGGCAGGGAGAGACCCAGTACTTC.

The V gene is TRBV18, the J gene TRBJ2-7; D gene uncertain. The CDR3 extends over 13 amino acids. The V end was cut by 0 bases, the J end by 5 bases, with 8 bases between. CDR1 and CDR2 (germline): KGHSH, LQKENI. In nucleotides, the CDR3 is TGTGCCAGCTCACCACCACGCCGGAACGAGCAGTACTTC. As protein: CASSPPRRNEQYF.

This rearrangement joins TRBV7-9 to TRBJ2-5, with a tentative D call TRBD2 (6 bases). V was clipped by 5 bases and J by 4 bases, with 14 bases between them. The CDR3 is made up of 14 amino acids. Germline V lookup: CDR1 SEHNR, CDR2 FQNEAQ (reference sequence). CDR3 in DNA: TGTGCCAGCAGCCCCCGGAGGGCTGCAGAGACCCAGTACTTC. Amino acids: CASSPRRAAETQYF.

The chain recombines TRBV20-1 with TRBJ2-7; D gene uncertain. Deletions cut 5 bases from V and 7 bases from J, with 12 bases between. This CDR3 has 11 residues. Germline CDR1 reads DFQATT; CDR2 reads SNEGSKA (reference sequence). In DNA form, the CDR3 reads TGCAGTGCTGCCCCGCGAGTAGAGCAGTACTTC. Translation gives CSAAPRVEQYF.

The CDR3 nucleotides read TGTGCCAGCAGTCGAATAGCGGGAGCTGAGACCCAGTACTTC. Its translation is CASSRIAGAETQYF. The rearrangement joins TRBV12-3 or TRBV12-4 to TRBJ2-5; 9 nucleotides align to TRBD2. This CDR3 has 14 residues. V trimming: 5 bases; J trimming: 5 bases; junction bases outside the gene matches: 6.

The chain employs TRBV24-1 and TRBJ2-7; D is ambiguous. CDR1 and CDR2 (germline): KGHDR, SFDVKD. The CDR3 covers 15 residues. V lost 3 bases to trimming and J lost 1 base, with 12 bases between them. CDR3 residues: CATSDPRLNSYEQYF. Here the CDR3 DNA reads TGTGCCACCAGTGATCCAAGACTGAATTCCTACGAGCAGTACTTC.

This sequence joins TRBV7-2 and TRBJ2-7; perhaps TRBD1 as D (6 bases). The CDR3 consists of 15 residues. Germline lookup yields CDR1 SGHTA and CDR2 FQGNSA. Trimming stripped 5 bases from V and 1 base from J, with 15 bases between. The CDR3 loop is CASSQSGGQSYEQYF. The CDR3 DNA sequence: TGTGCCAGCAGCCAGAGTGGGGGACAATCCTACGAGCAGTACTTC.

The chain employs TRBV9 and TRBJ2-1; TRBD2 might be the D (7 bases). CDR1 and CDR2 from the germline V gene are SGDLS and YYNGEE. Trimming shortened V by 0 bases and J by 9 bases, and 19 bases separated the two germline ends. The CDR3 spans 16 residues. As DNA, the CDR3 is TGTGCCAGCAGCGTAGTCAGGCGGGGGCCGGTTGGTGAGCAGTTCTTC. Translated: CASSVVRRGPVGEQFF.

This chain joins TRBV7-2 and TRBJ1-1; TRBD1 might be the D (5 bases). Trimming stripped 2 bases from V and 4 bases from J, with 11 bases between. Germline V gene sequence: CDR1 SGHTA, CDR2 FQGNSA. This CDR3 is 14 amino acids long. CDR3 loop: CASSLQGLVTEAFF. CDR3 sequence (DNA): TGTGCCAGCAGCTTACAGGGTTTGGTCACTGAAGCTTTCTTT.

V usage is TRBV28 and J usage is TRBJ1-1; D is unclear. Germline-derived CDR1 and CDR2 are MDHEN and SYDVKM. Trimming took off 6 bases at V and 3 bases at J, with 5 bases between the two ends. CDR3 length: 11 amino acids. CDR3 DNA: TGTGCCAGCAGAAGGTACACTGAAGCTTTCTTT. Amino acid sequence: CASRRYTEAFF.

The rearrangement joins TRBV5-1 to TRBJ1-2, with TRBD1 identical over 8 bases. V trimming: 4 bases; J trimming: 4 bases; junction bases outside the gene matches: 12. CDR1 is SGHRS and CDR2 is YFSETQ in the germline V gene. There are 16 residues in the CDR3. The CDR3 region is CASSEGGTGRAYGYTF. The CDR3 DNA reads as TGCGCCAGCAGCGAAGGGGGGACAGGACGGGCCTATGGCTACACCTTC.

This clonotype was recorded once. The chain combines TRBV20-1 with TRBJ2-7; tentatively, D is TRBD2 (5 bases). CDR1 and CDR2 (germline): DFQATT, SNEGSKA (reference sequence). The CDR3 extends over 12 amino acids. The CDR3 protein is CRTSRATGEQYF. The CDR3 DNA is TGCAGGACCTCGAGGGCGACTGGCGAGCAGTACTTC.

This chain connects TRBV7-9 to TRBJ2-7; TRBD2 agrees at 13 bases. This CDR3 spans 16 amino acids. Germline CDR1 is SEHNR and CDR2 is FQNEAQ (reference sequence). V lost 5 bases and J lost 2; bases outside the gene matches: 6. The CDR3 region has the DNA TGTGCCAGCAGCGTACCGGGACTAGCGGGGACCTACGAGCAGTACTTC. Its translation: CASSVPGLAGTYEQYF.

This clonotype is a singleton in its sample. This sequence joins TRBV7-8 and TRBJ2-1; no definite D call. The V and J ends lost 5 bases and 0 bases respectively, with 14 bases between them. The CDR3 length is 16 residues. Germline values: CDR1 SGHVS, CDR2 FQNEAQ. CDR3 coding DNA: TGTGCCAGCAGCCCTGGAACATCCCACTCCTACAATGAGCAGTTCTTC. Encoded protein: CASSPGTSHSYNEQFF.